The 21 T cell receptor beta chains presented below share a single source sample, sequenced in a study of CD8 T cells in Susac syndrome. The RNA, about 0.5 to 1 ug, was put through reverse transcription using random hexamers. Each CDR3 protein is one row after TCRdb ran MiXCR on the immunoSEQ multiplex PCR reads. The sample has about 100,000 distinct CDR3 sequences, around 95% seen once. Sequenced input: CD8+ T cells from PBMCs. These receptor sequences come from a human donor with Susac syndrome.

The chain combines TRBV27 with TRBJ2-2; D is possibly TRBD2 (5 bases). This CDR3 comprises 12 residues. The germline V and J ends were trimmed by 8 bases and 7 bases, with 11 bases remaining between them. Germline assignment: CDR1 MNHEY and CDR2 SMNVEV (reference sequence). The CDR3 reads CASSGIGGELFF. Written as DNA, the CDR3 is TGTGCCAGCTCGGGAATTGGCGGGGAGCTGTTTTTT.

The chain combines TRBV12-3 or TRBV12-4 with TRBJ2-7; possibly TRBD2 for D (6 bases). The V and J ends lost 2 bases and 6 bases respectively, with 11 bases between them. This CDR3 spans 13 amino acids. The DNA of the CDR3 is TGTGCCAGCAGTTTATCCGAGGGAGGCGAGCAGTACTTC. Amino acid sequence: CASSLSEGGEQYF.

The chain couples TRBV29-1 to TRBJ1-2; 7 positions match TRBD1. Germline values: CDR1 SQVTM, CDR2 ANQGSEA. The CDR3 spans 14 residues. The V segment lost 4 bases and the J segment 3 bases; nucleotides outside the gene matches: 8. The CDR3 nucleotides are TGCAGCGTTGCAGATCAGGACAGGCACTATGGCTACACCTTC. Its protein is CSVADQDRHYGYTF.

The chain combines TRBV7-9 with TRBJ2-7, with D unclear. From germline, CDR1 is SEHNR and CDR2 FQNEAQ (reference sequence). This CDR3 comprises 14 residues. Trimming left V 2 bases short and J 1 base short, with 9 bases between. The CDR3 coding sequence is TGTGCCAGCAGCTTAAGTTCCGGTTCCTACGAGCAGTACTTC. Translating it yields CASSLSSGSYEQYF. Based on the CDR3 plus reference TRBV7-9 and TRBJ2-7, the full variable domain is DTGVSQNPRHKITKRGQNVTFRCDPISEHNRLYWYRQTLGQGPEFLTYFQNEAQLEKSRLLSDRFSAERPKGSFSTLEIQRTEQGDSAMYLCASSLSSGSYEQYFGPGTRLTVT.

In its sample, this clonotype was seen once. This chain uses TRBV13 with TRBJ2-5, with D tentatively TRBD2 (6 bases). This CDR3 spans 14 amino acids. Per germline, CDR1 PRHDT and CDR2 FYEKMQ (reference sequence). Trimming took off 5 bases at V and 7 bases at J, with 17 bases between the two ends. CDR3 sequence: CASSQGLPGGTQYF. As DNA, the CDR3 is TGTGCCAGCAGCCAGGGACTCCCCGGAGGGACCCAGTACTTC.

This clonotype has only one observation. This chain uses TRBV11-2 with TRBJ2-4; D gene ambiguous. Germline V gives CDR1 SGHAT, CDR2 FQNNGV. This CDR3 is built from 14 residues. Trimming pared 5 bases from V and 0 bases from J, leaving 8 bases between. In DNA, the CDR3 is TGTGCCAGCAGCCCACCCTTAGCCAAAAACATTCAGTACTTC. It specifies CASSPPLAKNIQYF.

Remarks on this clonotype: A read error may account for a junction end that differs from germline. V usage is TRBV20-1 and J usage is TRBJ2-2; the match to TRBD2 covers 10 bases. This CDR3 region has 15 residues. The V gene's germline CDR1 is DFQATT and CDR2 SNEGSKA (reference sequence). This CDR3 reads CSARERGGFMGELFF. The DNA of the CDR3 is TGCAGTGCCAGAGAGCGGGGGGGCTTTATGGGGGAGCTGTTTTTT.

The chain links TRBV5-4 to TRBJ2-5; 10 nucleotides align to TRBD2. This CDR3 region has 15 residues. Per the germline V gene, CDR1 is SGHNT and CDR2 is YYREEE (reference sequence). The V gene end was trimmed by 4 bases and the J gene end by 3 bases; junction bases not matched to a gene: 6. CDR3 DNA: TGTGCCAGCAGCCCCGGACTAGCGGTCGAAGAGACCCAGTACTTC. Translated: CASSPGLAVEETQYF.

The V gene is TRBV5-1, the J gene TRBJ2-7, with D possibly TRBD1 on 6 matching bases. CDR1 is SGHRS and CDR2 is YFSETQ in the germline V gene. Trimming cost V 5 bases and J 5 bases, with 11 bases left between them. The CDR3 totals 12 residues. The DNA for the CDR3 is TGCGCCAGCAGTTTCTACAGGGACGAGCAGTACTTC. This codes for CASSFYRDEQYF.

The genes are TRBV9 and TRBJ2-2, with D maybe TRBD1 (5 bases). The CDR3 extends over 15 amino acids. Germline V CDR1 and CDR2: SGDLS, YYNGEE. Trimming shortened V by 4 bases and J by 2 bases, and 12 bases separated the two germline ends. CDR3 sequence reads: CASSTPDKNTGELFF. The CDR3 DNA reads as TGTGCCAGCAGCACACCGGACAAAAACACCGGGGAGCTGTTTTTT.

The chain couples TRBV29-1 to TRBJ2-7; 11 positions agree with TRBD2. CDR3 length: 17 residues. V gave up 4 bases and J gave up 2 bases; unmatched junction bases: 13. Germline V CDR1 and CDR2: SQVTM, ANQGSEA. The CDR3 DNA reads TGCAGCGTTGGCGGAGACGTTAGCGGGAGGGTTCCCTACGAGCAGTACTTC. Protein product: CSVGGDVSGRVPYEQYF.

The J gene is TRBJ1-2, the V gene TRBV14, with unresolved D. CDR1 and CDR2 from the germline V gene are SGHDN and FVKESK. This CDR3 contains 15 residues. The V end was cut by 2 bases, the J end by 8 bases, with 18 bases between. CDR3 bases: TGTGCCAGCAGCCAATTCTCTCGGCCCGGTGGAGGCTACACCTTC. This sequence encodes CASSQFSRPGGGYTF.

This clonotype was picked up one time. The V gene is TRBV15, the J gene TRBJ2-3; no firm D call. Germline CDR1 reads LNHNV; CDR2 reads YYDKDF (reference sequence). V was clipped by 6 bases and J by 7 bases, with 11 bases between them. This CDR3 is 12 amino acids long. The DNA for the CDR3 is TGTGCCACCAGGGACGAGAAGCATACGCAGTATTTT. This codes for CATRDEKHTQYF. Looking up the rest from reference TRBV15 and TRBJ2-3 gives the full variable domain: DAMVIQNPRYQVTQFGKPVTLSCSQTLNHNVMYWYQQKSSQAPKLLFHYYDKDFNNEADTPDNFQSRRPNTSFCFLDIRSPGLGDTAMYLCATRDEKHTQYFGPGTRLTVL.

This clonotype appeared a single time. The chain has TRBV20-1 and TRBJ2-7; D unresolved. Germline V lookup: CDR1 DFQATT, CDR2 SNEGSKA (reference sequence). This CDR3 comprises 14 residues. V was pared by 1 base and J by 0 bases, with 10 bases between. The CDR3 region is CSARGVWSSYEQYF. Written as DNA, the CDR3 is TGCAGTGCTAGAGGGGTTTGGAGCTCCTACGAGCAGTACTTC.

J is TRBJ1-1 and V is TRBV12-3 or TRBV12-4; tentative D call: TRBD1 (5 bases). The CDR3 is 12 residues long. The V and J ends lost 4 bases and 6 bases respectively, with 9 bases between them. The CDR3 region is CASSWAGAEAFF. DNA of the CDR3: TGTGCCAGCAGTTGGGCGGGGGCTGAAGCTTTCTTT.

V gene TRBV3-1 combines with J gene TRBJ1-6; 8 bases agree with TRBD1. This CDR3 is 13 amino acids long. Germline values: CDR1 LGHDT, CDR2 YNNKEL (reference sequence). V gave up 1 base and J gave up 12 bases; unmatched junction bases: 2. CDR3 nucleotide sequence: TGTGCCAGCAGCCAAGGACAGGGGCTACCCCTCCACTTT. Translating gives CASSQGQGLPLHF.

The chain employs TRBV28 and TRBJ2-7, with D possibly being TRBD2 (7 bases). Deletions cut 2 bases from V and 1 base from J, with 18 bases between. Germline V gene data show CDR1 as MDHEN and CDR2 as SYDVKM. This CDR3 is built from 17 residues. This CDR3 reads CASSLPFWGRGSYEQYF. CDR3 nucleotides: TGTGCCAGCAGTTTACCCTTTTGGGGGAGGGGGTCCTACGAGCAGTACTTC.

The chain is built from TRBV4-2 and TRBJ1-1, with TRBD1 matching 8 bases. This CDR3 comprises 14 residues. The V gene's germline CDR1 is LGHNA and CDR2 YNFKEQ. V lost 4 bases and J lost 7; bases outside the gene matches: 8. Here the CDR3 reads CASSPQGADGEAFF. CDR3 sequence (DNA): TGTGCCAGCAGCCCTCAGGGGGCAGATGGTGAAGCTTTCTTT.

V usage is TRBV11-2 and J usage is TRBJ2-2; the D is unclear. V was cut by 3 bases and J by 7 bases, with 15 bases left in between. The CDR3 has 15 residues. Germline-derived CDR1 and CDR2 are SGHAT and FQNNGV. The CDR3 region has the DNA TGTGCCAGCAGCTTCCAGGACCCGCCGGGCGGGGAGCTGTTTTTT. It specifies CASSFQDPPGGELFF.

This sequence joins TRBV15 and TRBJ2-6; D unresolved. This CDR3 is built from 18 residues. V was shortened by 0 bases and J by 2 bases, with 14 bases between the two germline ends. CDR1 is LNHNV and CDR2 is YYDKDF in the germline V gene (reference sequence). CDR3 sequence reads: CATSRDGVDITGANVLTF. The CDR3 DNA reads TGTGCCACCAGCAGAGATGGAGTAGACATCACTGGGGCCAACGTCCTGACTTTC.

V gene TRBV9 combines with J gene TRBJ2-7; TRBD1 aligns across 7 bases. Germline loops: CDR1 SGDLS, CDR2 YYNGEE. V trimming: 2 bases; J trimming: 1 base; junction bases outside the gene matches: 3. CDR3 length equals 14 residues. This CDR3 reads CASSVGDSSYEQYF. The DNA for the CDR3 is TGTGCCAGCAGCGTCGGGGACAGTTCCTACGAGCAGTACTTC.